The source of this TCR beta chain is a study of human T cells and chemical hapten exposure. Overall study context: Alopecia areata, totalis and universalis patients, mostly female, were included.

TCRdb reanalysed the RACE reads using MiXCR and keeps one entry per CDR3 protein. Here the sample spans roughly 200,000 distinct CDR3 sequences, approximately 20% being singletons. V lost 0 bases and J lost 2, with 8 bases in between. The length of the CDR3 is 15 residues. CDR1 is SGHVS and CDR2 is FQNEAQ in the germline V gene. Time point given: patch test 1, 2 weeks after DPC sensitization. The treatment denotes: therapeutic diphenylcyclopropenone sensitization with weekly scalp DPC. Venepuncture was done earlier than the placement of each patch test. The material was whole blood, obtained in connection with sensitization to the hapten diphenylcyclopropenone (DPC). The sequence was obtained from a woman between 50 and 59 years old with alopecia areata. Some clones in this sample may be carry-over from other donors' samples. This chain links TRBV7-8 with TRBJ1-5; D gene ambiguous. CDR3 DNA sequence: TGTGCCAGCAGCTTAGCGGCGGGCGGCAATCAGCCCCAGCATTTT. This sequence encodes CASSLAAGGNQPQHF.